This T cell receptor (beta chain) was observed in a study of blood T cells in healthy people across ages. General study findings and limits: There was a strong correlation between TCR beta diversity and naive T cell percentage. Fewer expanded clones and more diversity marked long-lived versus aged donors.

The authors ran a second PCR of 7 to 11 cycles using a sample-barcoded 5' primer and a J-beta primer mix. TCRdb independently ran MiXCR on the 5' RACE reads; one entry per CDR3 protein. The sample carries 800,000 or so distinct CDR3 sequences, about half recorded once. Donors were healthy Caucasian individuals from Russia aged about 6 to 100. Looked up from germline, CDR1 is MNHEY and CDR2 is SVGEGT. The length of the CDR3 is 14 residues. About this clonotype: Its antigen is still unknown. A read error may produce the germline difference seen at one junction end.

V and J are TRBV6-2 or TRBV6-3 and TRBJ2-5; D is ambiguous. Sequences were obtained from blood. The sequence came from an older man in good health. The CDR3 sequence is CDSSSTPRQETQYF. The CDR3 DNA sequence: TGTGACAGCAGTTCTACCCCGCGACAAGAGACCCAGTACTTC.